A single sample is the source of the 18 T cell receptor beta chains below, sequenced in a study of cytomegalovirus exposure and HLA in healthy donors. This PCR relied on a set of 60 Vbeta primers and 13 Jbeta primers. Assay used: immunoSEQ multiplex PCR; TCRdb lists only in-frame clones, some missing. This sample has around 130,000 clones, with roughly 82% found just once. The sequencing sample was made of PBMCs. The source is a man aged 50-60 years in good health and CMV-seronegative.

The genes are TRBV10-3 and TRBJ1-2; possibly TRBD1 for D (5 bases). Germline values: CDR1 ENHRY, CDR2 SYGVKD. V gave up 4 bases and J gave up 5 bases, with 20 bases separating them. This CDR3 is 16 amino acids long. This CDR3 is CAISGTYRQMVYGYTF. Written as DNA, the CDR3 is TGTGCCATCAGTGGGACCTACCGACAGATGGTTTATGGCTACACCTTC.

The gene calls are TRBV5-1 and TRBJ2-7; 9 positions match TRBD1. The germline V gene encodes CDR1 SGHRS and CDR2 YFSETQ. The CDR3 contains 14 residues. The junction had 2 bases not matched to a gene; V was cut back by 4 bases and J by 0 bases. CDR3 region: CASSRGQGSYEQYF. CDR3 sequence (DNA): TGCGCCAGCAGCCGGGGACAGGGCTCCTACGAGCAGTACTTC.

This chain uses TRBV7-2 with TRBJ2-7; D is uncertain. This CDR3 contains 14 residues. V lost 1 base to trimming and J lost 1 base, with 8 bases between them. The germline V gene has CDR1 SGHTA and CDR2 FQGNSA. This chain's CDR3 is CASSLVHSSYEQYF. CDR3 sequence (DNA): TGTGCCAGCAGCTTAGTTCACAGTTCCTACGAGCAGTACTTC.

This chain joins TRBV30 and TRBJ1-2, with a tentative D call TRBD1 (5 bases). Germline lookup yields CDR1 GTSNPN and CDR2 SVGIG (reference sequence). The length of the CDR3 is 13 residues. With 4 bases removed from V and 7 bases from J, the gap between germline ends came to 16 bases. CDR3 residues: CAWISGIGRGYTF. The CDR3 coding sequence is TGTGCCTGGATATCAGGGATAGGACGTGGCTACACCTTC.

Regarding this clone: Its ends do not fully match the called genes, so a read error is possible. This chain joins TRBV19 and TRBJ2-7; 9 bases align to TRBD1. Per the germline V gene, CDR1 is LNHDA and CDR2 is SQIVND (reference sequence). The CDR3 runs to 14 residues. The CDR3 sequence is CATAAGTGYPPGDF. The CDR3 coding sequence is TGTGCCACTGCAGCCGGGACAGGGTACCCCCCTGGGGACTTC. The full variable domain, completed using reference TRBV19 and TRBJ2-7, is DGGITQSPKYLFRKEGQNVTLSCEQNLNHDAMYWYRQDPGQGLRLIYYSQIVNDFQKGDIAEGYSVSREKKESFPLTVTSAQKNPTAFYLCATAAGTGYPPGDFGPGTRLTVT.

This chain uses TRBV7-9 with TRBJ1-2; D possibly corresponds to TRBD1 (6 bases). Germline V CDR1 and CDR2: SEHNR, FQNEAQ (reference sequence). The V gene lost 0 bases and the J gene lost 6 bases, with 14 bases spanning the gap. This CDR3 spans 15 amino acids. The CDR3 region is CASSLAVVGGDGYTF. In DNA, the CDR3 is TGTGCCAGCAGCTTAGCGGTCGTAGGGGGAGATGGCTACACCTTC.

The CDR3 protein is CASRADSDSNQPQHF. The CDR3 DNA sequence: TGTGCCAGCAGAGCCGACAGTGATAGCAATCAGCCCCAGCATTTT. The V call is TRBV2, the J call TRBJ1-5; possibly TRBD1 for D (5 bases). The V gene's germline CDR1 is SNHLY and CDR2 FYNNEI. With 6 bases removed from V and 0 bases from J, the gap between germline ends came to 12 bases. This CDR3 comprises 15 residues. The variable domain in full, completed from reference TRBV2 and TRBJ1-5, reads EPEVTQTPSHQVTQMGQEVILRCVPISNHLYFYWYRQILGQKVEFLVSFYNNEISEKSEIFDDQFSVERPDGSNFTLKIRSTKLEDSAMYFCASRADSDSNQPQHFGDGTRLSIL.

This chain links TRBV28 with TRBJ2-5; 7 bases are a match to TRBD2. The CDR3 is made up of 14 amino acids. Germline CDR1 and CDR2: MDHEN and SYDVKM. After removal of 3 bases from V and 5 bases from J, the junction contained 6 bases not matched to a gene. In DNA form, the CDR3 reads TGTGCCAGCAGTTTCGGGGGGAAGACTGAGACCCAGTACTTC. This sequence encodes CASSFGGKTETQYF.

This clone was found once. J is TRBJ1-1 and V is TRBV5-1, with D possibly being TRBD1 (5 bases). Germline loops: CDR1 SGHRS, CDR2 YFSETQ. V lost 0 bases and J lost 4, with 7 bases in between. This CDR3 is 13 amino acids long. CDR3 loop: CASSLEGRTEAFF. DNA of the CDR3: TGCGCCAGCAGCTTGGAGGGGCGCACTGAAGCTTTCTTT.

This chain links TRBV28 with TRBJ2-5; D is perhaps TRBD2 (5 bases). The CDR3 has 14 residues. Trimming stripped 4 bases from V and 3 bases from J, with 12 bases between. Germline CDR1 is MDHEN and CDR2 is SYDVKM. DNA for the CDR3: TGTGCCAGCAGTTCCCGGACTGACAAAGAGACCCAGTACTTC. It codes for CASSSRTDKETQYF. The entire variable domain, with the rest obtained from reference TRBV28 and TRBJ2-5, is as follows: DVKVTQSSRYLVKRTGEKVFLECVQDMDHENMFWYRQDPGLGLRLIYFSYDVKMKEKGDIPEGYSVSREKKERFSLILESASTNQTSMYLCASSSRTDKETQYFGPGTRLLVL.

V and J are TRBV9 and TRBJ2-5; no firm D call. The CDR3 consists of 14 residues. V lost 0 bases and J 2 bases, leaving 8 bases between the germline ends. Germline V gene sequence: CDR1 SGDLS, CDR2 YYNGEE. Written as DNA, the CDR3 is TGTGCCAGCAGCGTAGATGGCAGACAAGAGACCCAGTACTTC. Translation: CASSVDGRQETQYF.

The CDR3 loop is CASSLTQGREQYF. The CDR3 coding sequence is TGTGCCAGCAGCTTGACACAGGGGCGCGAGCAGTACTTC. The chain employs TRBV5-4 and TRBJ2-7; TRBD1 aligns across 7 bases. This CDR3 comprises 13 residues. The V gene's germline CDR1 is SGHNT and CDR2 YYREEE (reference sequence). V shed 1 base, J shed 6 bases, and the junction held 4 bases outside the gene matches.

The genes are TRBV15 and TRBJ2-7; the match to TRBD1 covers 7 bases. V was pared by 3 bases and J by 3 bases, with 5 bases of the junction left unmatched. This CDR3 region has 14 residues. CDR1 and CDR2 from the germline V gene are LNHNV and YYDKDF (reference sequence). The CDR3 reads CATSRGQIHYEQYF. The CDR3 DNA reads TGTGCCACCAGCAGGGGACAGATCCACTACGAGCAGTACTTC. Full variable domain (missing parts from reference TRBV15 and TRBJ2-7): DAMVIQNPRYQVTQFGKPVTLSCSQTLNHNVMYWYQQKSSQAPKLLFHYYDKDFNNEADTPDNFQSRRPNTSFCFLDIRSPGLGDTAMYLCATSRGQIHYEQYFGPGTRLTVT.

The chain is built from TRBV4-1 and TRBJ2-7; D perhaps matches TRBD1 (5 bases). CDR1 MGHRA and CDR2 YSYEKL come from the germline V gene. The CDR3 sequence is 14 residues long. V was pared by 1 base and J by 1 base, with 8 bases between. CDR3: CASSQGQFSYEQYF. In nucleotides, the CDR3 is TGCGCCAGCAGCCAAGGACAGTTTTCCTACGAGCAGTACTTC.

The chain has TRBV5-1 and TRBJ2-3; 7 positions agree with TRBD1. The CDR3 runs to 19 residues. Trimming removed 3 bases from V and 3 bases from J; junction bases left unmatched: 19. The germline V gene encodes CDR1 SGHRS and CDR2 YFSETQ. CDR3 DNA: TGCGCCAGCAGCTCTGGGGGCCTACGGGGACAGCCCCATACAGATACGCAGTATTTT. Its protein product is CASSSGGLRGQPHTDTQYF.

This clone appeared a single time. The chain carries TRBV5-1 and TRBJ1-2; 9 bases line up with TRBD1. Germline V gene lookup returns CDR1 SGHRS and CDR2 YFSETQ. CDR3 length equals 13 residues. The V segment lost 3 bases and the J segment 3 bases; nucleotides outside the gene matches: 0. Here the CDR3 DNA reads TGCGCCAGCAGCTGGACAGGGGACTATGGCTACACCTTC. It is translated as CASSWTGDYGYTF. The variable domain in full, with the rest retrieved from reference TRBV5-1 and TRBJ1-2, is KAGVTQTPRYLIKTRGQQVTLSCSPISGHRSVSWYQQTPGQGLQFLFEYFSETQRNKGNFPGRFSGRQFSNSRSEMNVSTLELGDSALYLCASSWTGDYGYTFGSGTRLTVV.

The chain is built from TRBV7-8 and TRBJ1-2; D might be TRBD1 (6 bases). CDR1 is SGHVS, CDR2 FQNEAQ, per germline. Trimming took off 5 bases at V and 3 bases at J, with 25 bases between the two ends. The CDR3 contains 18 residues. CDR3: CASSPAPGTRTLYYGYTF. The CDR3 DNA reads TGTGCCAGCAGCCCGGCTCCCGGGACACGGACTTTGTACTATGGCTACACCTTC.

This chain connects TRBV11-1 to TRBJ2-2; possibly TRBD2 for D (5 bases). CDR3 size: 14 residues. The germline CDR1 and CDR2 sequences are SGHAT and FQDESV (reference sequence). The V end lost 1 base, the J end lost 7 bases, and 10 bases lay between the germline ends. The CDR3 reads CASSLDLRGGELFF. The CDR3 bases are TGTGCCAGCAGCTTAGATCTCCGGGGCGGGGAGCTGTTTTTT.